The clone carrying this TCR beta chain has just a few counts. As for time point: sample taken at primary tumor resection. No cells were sorted before sequencing. The whole RNA sequenced was extracted from tumor, nontumor lung or frozen PBMC. Around 68 TRACERx patients with early, untreated non-small cell lung cancer donated samples. In the library, each TCR cDNA molecule bore its own unique molecular identifier. TCRdb reprocessed the 5' RACE reads via MiXCR and lists one record per CDR3 protein. The data hold 20,000 to 25,000 distinct CDR3 sequences, with 4.5% to 5% observed a single time. Trimming cost V 10 bases and J 3 bases, with 19 bases left between them. CDR1 and CDR2 (germline): SNHLY, FYNNEI. The CDR3 runs to 16 residues. This entry comes from a study of spatial heterogeneity in lung cancer. Across the study: Consistent detection of more beta-chain than alpha-chain sequences was observed. Unique TCR and UMI combinations averaged more than ten appearances each in raw reads.

The TCR was taken from a male donor with early-stage non-small cell lung cancer. V is TRBV2 and J is TRBJ1-6; a possible D gene is TRBD1 (5 bases). Here the sequenced sample was PBMCs, taken at surgery. CDR3 nucleotide sequence: TGTGCCATACTCGGGGCAGGGAGCGTCTATAATTCACCCCTCCACTTT. Amino acid sequence: CAILGAGSVYNSPLHF.